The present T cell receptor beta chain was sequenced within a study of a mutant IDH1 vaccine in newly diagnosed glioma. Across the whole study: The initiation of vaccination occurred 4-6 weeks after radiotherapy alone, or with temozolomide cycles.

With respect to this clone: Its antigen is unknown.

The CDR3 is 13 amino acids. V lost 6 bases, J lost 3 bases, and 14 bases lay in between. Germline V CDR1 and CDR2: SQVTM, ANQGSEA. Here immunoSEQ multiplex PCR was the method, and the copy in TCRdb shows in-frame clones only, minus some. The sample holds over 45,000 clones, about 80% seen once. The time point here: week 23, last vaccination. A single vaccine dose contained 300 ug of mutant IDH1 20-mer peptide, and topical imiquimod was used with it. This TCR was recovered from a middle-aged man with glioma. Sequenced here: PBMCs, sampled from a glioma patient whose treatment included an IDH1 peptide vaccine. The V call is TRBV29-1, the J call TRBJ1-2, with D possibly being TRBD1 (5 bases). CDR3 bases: TGCAGCGTCCTGGGTCAGGGTGACTATGGCTACACCTTC. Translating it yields CSVLGQGDYGYTF.